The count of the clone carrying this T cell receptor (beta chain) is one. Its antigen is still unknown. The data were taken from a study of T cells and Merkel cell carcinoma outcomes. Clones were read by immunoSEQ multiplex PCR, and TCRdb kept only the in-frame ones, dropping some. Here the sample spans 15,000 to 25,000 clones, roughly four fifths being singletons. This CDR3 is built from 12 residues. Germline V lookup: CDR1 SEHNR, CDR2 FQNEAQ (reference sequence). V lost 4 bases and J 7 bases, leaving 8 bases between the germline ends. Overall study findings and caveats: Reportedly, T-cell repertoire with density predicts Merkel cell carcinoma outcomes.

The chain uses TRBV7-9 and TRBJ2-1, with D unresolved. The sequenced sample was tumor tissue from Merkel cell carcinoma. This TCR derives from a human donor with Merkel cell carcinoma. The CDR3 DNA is TGTGCCAGCAGCTCCGACGGTAATGAGCAGTTCTTC. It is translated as CASSSDGNEQFF.